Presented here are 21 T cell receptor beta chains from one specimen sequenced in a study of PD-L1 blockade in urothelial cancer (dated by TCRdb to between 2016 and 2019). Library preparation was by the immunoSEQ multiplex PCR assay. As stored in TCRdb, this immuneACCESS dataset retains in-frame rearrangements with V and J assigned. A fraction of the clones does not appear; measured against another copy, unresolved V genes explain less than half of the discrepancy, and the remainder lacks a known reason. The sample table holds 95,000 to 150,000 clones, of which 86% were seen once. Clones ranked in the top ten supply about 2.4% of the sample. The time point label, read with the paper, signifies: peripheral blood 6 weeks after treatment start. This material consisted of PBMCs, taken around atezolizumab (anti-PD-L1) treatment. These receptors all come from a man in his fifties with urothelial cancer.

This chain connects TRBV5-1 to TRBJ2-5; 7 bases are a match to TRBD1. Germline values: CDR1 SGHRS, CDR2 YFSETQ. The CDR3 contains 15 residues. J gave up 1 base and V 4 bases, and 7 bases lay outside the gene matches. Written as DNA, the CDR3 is TGCGCCAGCAGCCGAGGGGGACAGTCCCAAGAGACCCAGTACTTC. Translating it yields CASSRGGQSQETQYF.

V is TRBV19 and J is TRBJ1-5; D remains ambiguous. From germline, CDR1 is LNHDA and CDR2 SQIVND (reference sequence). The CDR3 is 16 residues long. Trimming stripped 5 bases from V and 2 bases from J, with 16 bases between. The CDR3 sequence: CASSSGEGLGNQPQHF. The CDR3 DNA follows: TGTGCCAGTAGTTCCGGGGAGGGTTTGGGCAATCAGCCCCAGCATTTT.

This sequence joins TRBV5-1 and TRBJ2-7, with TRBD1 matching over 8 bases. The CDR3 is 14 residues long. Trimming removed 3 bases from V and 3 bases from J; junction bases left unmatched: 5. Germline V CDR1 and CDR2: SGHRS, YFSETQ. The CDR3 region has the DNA TGCGCCAGCAGCTCCCAGGGGGCGAGCTACGAGCAGTACTTC. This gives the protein CASSSQGASYEQYF.

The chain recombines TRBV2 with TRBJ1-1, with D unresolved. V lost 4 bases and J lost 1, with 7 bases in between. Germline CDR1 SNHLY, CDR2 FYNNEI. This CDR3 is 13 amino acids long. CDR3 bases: TGTGCCAGCAGTGGTAGAGGGAACACTGAAGCTTTCTTT. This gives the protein CASSGRGNTEAFF.

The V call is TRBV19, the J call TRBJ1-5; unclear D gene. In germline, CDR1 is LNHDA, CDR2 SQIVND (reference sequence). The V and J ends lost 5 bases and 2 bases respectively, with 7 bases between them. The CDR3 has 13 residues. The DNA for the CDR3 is TGTGCCAGTAGTGACACCCGCAATCAGCCCCAGCATTTT. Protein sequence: CASSDTRNQPQHF. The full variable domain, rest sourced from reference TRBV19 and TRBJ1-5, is DGGITQSPKYLFRKEGQNVTLSCEQNLNHDAMYWYRQDPGQGLRLIYYSQIVNDFQKGDIAEGYSVSREKKESFPLTVTSAQKNPTAFYLCASSDTRNQPQHFGDGTRLSIL.

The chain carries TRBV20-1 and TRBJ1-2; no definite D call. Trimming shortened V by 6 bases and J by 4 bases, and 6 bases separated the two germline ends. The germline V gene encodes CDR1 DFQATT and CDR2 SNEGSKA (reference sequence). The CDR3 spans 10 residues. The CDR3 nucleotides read TGCAGTGCACGGAGCTATGGCTACACCTTC. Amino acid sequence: CSARSYGYTF.

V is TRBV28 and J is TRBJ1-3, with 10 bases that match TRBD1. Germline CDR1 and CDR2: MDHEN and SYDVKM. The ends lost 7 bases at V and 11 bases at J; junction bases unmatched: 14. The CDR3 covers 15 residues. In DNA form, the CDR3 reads TGTGCCAGCACCCCGGGACAGGGGAGGGGACGGGCCATATATTTT. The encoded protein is CASTPGQGRGRAIYF.

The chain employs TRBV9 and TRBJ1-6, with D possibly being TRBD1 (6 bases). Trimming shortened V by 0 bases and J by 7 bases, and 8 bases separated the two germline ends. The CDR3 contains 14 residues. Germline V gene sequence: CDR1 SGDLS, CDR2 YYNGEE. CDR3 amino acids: CASSVDRVNSPLHF. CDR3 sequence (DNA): TGTGCCAGCAGCGTAGACAGGGTCAATTCACCCCTCCACTTT.

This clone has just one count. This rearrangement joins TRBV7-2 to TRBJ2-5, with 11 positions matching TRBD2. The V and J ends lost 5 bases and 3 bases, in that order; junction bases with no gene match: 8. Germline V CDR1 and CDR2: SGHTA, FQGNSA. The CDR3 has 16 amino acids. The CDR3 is CASSQSTSGDKETQYF. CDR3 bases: TGTGCCAGCAGCCAATCGACTAGCGGGGACAAAGAGACCCAGTACTTC.

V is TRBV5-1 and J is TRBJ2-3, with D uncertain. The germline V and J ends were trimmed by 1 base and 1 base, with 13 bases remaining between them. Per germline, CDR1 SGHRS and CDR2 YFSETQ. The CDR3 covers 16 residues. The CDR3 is CASSLSVQAGTDTQYF. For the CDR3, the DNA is TGCGCCAGCAGCTTGAGTGTCCAAGCCGGCACAGATACGCAGTATTTT.

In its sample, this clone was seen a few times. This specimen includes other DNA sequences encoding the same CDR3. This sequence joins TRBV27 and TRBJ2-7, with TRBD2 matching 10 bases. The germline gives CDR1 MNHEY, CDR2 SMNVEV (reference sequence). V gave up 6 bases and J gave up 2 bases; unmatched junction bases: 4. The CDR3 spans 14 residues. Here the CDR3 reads CASSKSGRAYEQYF. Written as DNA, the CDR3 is TGTGCCAGCAGCAAAAGCGGGAGGGCCTACGAGCAGTACTTC.

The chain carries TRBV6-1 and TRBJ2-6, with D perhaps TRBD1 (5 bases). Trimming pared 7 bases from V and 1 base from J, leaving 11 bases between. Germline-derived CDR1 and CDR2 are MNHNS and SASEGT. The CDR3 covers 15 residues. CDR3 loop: CASNRQSSGANVLTF. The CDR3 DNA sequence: TGTGCCAGCAACCGACAGTCGTCTGGGGCCAACGTCCTGACTTTC.

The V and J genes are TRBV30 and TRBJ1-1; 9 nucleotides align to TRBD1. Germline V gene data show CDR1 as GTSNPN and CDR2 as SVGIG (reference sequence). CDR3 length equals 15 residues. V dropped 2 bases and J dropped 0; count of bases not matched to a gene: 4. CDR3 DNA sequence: TGTGCCTGGAGTAACGGACAGGGGATGAACACTGAAGCTTTCTTT. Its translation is CAWSNGQGMNTEAFF.

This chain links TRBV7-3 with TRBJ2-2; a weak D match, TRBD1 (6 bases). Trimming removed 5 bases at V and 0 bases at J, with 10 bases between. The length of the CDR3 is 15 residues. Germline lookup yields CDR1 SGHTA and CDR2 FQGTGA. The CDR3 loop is CASSIQGPNTGELFF. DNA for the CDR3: TGTGCCAGCAGCATACAGGGCCCGAACACCGGGGAGCTGTTTTTT.

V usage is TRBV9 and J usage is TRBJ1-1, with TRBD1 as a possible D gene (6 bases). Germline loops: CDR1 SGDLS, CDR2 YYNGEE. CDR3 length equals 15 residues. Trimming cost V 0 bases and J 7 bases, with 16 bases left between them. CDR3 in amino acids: CASSVAEDRQREAFF. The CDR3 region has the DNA TGTGCCAGCAGCGTAGCCGAGGACAGACAACGTGAAGCTTTCTTT.

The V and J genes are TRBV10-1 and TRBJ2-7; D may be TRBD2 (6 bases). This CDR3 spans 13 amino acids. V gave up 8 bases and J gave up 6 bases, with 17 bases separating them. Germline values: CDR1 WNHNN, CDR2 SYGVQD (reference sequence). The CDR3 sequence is CASSSGLNSEQYF. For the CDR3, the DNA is TGCGCCAGCTCCTCGGGACTTAACTCCGAGCAGTACTTC.

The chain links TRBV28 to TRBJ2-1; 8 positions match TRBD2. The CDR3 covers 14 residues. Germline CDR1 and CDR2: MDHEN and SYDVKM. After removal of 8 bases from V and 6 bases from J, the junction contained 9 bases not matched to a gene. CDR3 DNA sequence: TGTGCCAGCCTACGGGGGGGAAGCCGCAATGAGCAGTTCTTC. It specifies CASLRGGSRNEQFF.

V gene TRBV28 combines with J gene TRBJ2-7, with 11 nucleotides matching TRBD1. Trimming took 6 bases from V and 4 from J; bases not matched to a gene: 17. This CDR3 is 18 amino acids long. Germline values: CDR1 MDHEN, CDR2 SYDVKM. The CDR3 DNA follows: TGTGCCAGCAGACCCGGGACAGGGGGGCTGGGGTCGACTTACGAGCAGTACTTC. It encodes CASRPGTGGLGSTYEQYF.

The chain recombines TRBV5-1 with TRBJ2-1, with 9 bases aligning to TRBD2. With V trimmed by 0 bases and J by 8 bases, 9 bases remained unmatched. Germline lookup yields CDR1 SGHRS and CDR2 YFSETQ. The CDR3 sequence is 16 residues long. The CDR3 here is CASSLGSGLAFDEQFF. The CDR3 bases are TGCGCCAGCAGCTTGGGCTCGGGACTAGCTTTTGATGAGCAGTTCTTC. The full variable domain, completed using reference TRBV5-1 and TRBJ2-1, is KAGVTQTPRYLIKTRGQQVTLSCSPISGHRSVSWYQQTPGQGLQFLFEYFSETQRNKGNFPGRFSGRQFSNSRSEMNVSTLELGDSALYLCASSLGSGLAFDEQFFGPGTRLTVL.

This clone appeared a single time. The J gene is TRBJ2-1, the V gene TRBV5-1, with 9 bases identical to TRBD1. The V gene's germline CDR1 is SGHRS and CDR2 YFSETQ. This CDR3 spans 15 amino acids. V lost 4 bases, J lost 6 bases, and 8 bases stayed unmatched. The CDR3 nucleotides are TGCGCCAGCAGCCCACAGGGGGCGATTGGCAATGAGCAGTTCTTC. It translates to CASSPQGAIGNEQFF.

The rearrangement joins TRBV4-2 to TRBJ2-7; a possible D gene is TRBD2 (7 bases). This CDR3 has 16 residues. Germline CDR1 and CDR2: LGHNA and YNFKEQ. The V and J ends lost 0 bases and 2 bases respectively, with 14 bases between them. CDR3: CASSQDRGAGAYEQYF. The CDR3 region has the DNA TGTGCCAGCAGCCAAGATCGGGGGGCGGGGGCCTACGAGCAGTACTTC.